These 20 T cell receptor beta chains share one sample of origin, sequenced in a study of siplizumab effects on memory and regulatory T cells. The assay was immunoSEQ multiplex PCR, and TCRdb's table has in-frame clones only and misses some. Of tens of thousands of clones in the sample, over 70% are singletons; the top ten hold 1.7%. Sample: Tregs sorted from blood. The receptors derive from a human donor in good health.

This clone was seen a handful of times. The chain uses TRBV29-1 and TRBJ2-3, with D perhaps matching TRBD1 (6 bases). V was pared by 7 bases and J by 4 bases, with 18 bases between. From germline, CDR1 is SQVTM and CDR2 ANQGSEA. This CDR3 is 14 amino acids long. CDR3 protein: CSGGGGRGPDTQYF. The CDR3 bases are TGCAGCGGAGGCGGTGGCAGGGGCCCAGATACGCAGTATTTT.

This clone was counted a few times. The chain employs TRBV30 and TRBJ2-5, with D perhaps matching TRBD2 (5 bases). Germline V gene sequence: CDR1 GTSNPN, CDR2 SVGIG (reference sequence). V was pared by 5 bases and J by 4 bases, with 14 bases between. The CDR3 is 13 amino acids. Here the CDR3 reads CAWGLAGIETQYF. As DNA, the CDR3 is TGTGCCTGGGGGCTAGCTGGGATAGAGACCCAGTACTTC.

The chain joins TRBV6-5 to TRBJ2-5; D ambiguous. Per the germline V gene, CDR1 is MNHEY and CDR2 is SVGAGI. V was cut by 0 bases and J by 5 bases, with 10 bases left in between. The CDR3 has 14 residues. The CDR3 loop reads CASSYSKGLETQYF. The CDR3 coding sequence is TGTGCCAGCAGTTACTCGAAAGGGTTGGAGACCCAGTACTTC.

J is TRBJ1-6 and V is TRBV5-4; D unclear. The germline V and J ends were trimmed by 0 bases and 4 bases, with 5 bases remaining between them. This CDR3 contains 14 residues. Germline CDR1 reads SGHNT; CDR2 reads YYREEE (reference sequence). The chain's CDR3 is CASSLAAYNSPLHF. The CDR3 DNA sequence: TGTGCCAGCAGCTTGGCTGCATATAATTCACCCCTCCACTTT.

V is TRBV9 and J is TRBJ2-7, with D possibly being TRBD1 or TRBD2 (6 bases each). V lost 4 bases and J lost 1, with 12 bases in between. In germline, CDR1 is SGDLS, CDR2 YYNGEE. The CDR3 consists of 14 residues. CDR3 protein: CASSSRGGSYEQYF. For the CDR3, the DNA is TGTGCCAGCAGCTCCAGAGGGGGGTCCTACGAGCAGTACTTC.

The chain combines TRBV6-6 with TRBJ2-1, with a weak D call TRBD1 (5 bases). The CDR3 is made up of 15 amino acids. Trimming stripped 6 bases from V and 4 bases from J, with 16 bases between. Germline V gene data show CDR1 as MNHNY and CDR2 as SVGAGI (reference sequence). The CDR3 bases are TGTGCCAGCAGCGCATCTAAGGGGATATACAATGAGCAGTTCTTC. It translates to CASSASKGIYNEQFF.

V and J are TRBV7-2 and TRBJ2-7, with 7 positions matching TRBD1. J was trimmed by 4 bases and V by 6 bases; bases with no gene match: 9. The CDR3 loop spans 14 amino acids. Germline CDR1 SGHTA, CDR2 FQGNSA. CDR3 coding DNA: TGTGCCAGCAGACCTTACGACAGGGAGTACGAGCAGTACTTC. This codes for CASRPYDREYEQYF.

In this sample, this clone turned up once. The rearrangement uses TRBV28 and TRBJ2-7; the D gene could be TRBD1 or TRBD2 (5 bases each). Germline loops: CDR1 MDHEN, CDR2 SYDVKM. The ends were cut back, 2 bases at V and 2 bases at J, with 19 bases in the middle. The CDR3 runs to 17 residues. CDR3 sequence reads: CASSLISGSGPTYEQYF. In DNA form, the CDR3 reads TGTGCCAGCAGTTTAATCTCAGGGTCGGGGCCCACCTACGAGCAGTACTTC.

The chain couples TRBV18 to TRBJ2-7, with D possibly matching TRBD2 (6 bases). Germline V gene data show CDR1 as KGHSH and CDR2 as LQKENI. This CDR3 is built from 12 residues. The V and J ends lost 5 bases and 7 bases respectively, with 12 bases between them. DNA of the CDR3: TGTGCCAGCTCAGCGGCCGGGGGAGAGCAGTACTTC. Translated, it gives CASSAAGGEQYF.

The V and J genes are TRBV15 and TRBJ2-3, with 7 bases fitting TRBD1. Germline values: CDR1 LNHNV, CDR2 YYDKDF (reference sequence). V shed 2 bases, J shed 1 base, and the junction held 9 bases outside the gene matches. The CDR3 has 17 residues. For the CDR3, the DNA is TGTGCCACCAGCAGACTACGTGACAGGGTGGGCACAGATACGCAGTATTTT. It codes for CATSRLRDRVGTDTQYF.

J is TRBJ2-5 and V is TRBV2, with TRBD2 matching over 8 bases. Losses at the gene ends were 3 bases for V and 4 bases for J; bases not matched to a gene: 7. The length of the CDR3 is 15 residues. Germline lookup yields CDR1 SNHLY and CDR2 FYNNEI. The CDR3 loop is CASSDLMAGGETQYF. The CDR3 DNA follows: TGTGCCAGCAGTGACCTGATGGCGGGGGGAGAGACCCAGTACTTC.

The V call is TRBV4-2, the J call TRBJ2-1, with 9 positions matching TRBD2. Germline CDR1 and CDR2: LGHNA and YNFKEQ. V lost 4 bases, J lost 2 bases, and 3 bases stayed unmatched. The CDR3 covers 15 residues. This CDR3 reads CASSLTSGPYNEQFF. Here the CDR3 DNA reads TGTGCCAGCAGCCTGACTAGCGGCCCCTACAATGAGCAGTTCTTC.

This rearrangement joins TRBV18 to TRBJ2-3; 9 bases are shared with TRBD2. The CDR3 spans 15 residues. After removal of 1 base from V and 1 base from J, the junction contained 0 bases not matched to a gene. Germline V lookup: CDR1 KGHSH, CDR2 LQKENI. The CDR3 sequence is CASSPLAGGTDTQYF. CDR3 bases: TGTGCCAGCTCACCACTAGCGGGAGGCACAGATACGCAGTATTTT. The variable domain in full, with the rest retrieved from reference TRBV18 and TRBJ2-3, is NAGVMQNPRHLVRRRGQEARLRCSPMKGHSHVYWYRQLPEEGLKFMVYLQKENIIDESGMPKERFSAEFPKEGPSILRIQQVVRGDSAAYFCASSPLAGGTDTQYFGPGTRLTVL.

This clone was detected only once. The chain uses TRBV6-6 and TRBJ1-1; D is unresolved. Trimming removed 8 bases from V and 4 bases from J, with 5 bases in between. This CDR3 region has 10 residues. Per germline, CDR1 MNHNY and CDR2 SVGAGI (reference sequence). DNA of the CDR3: TGTGCCAGCTGGTCCACTGAAGCTTTCTTT. It translates to CASWSTEAFF.

This chain connects TRBV10-3 to TRBJ2-5, with 10 bases that match TRBD2. This CDR3 comprises 15 residues. The germline gives CDR1 ENHRY, CDR2 SYGVKD. The junction had 11 bases not matched to a gene; V was cut back by 8 bases and J by 5 bases. Here the CDR3 DNA reads TGTGCCATCTCTAGCGGGAGAAGTAGTATGGAGACCCAGTACTTC. Translating it yields CAISSGRSSMETQYF.

V and J are TRBV6-6 and TRBJ1-5; possible D gene TRBD1, 6 bases. V was trimmed by 4 bases and J by 4 bases, leaving 11 bases between them. Germline lookup yields CDR1 MNHNY and CDR2 SVGAGI (reference sequence). The CDR3 is 14 residues long. CDR3 loop: CASSSPDRNQPQHF. For the CDR3, the DNA is TGTGCCAGCAGTTCCCCGGACAGAAATCAGCCCCAGCATTTT.

The chain recombines TRBV30 with TRBJ1-1; D is unclear. Trimming removed 0 bases from V and 9 bases from J, with 14 bases in between. Germline CDR1 is GTSNPN and CDR2 is SVGIG (reference sequence). There are 13 residues in the CDR3. The chain's CDR3 is CAWSVPVKVQAFF. CDR3 coding DNA: TGTGCCTGGAGTGTTCCAGTGAAGGTTCAAGCTTTCTTT.

The V and J genes are TRBV7-6 and TRBJ2-1; TRBD2 matches at 13 bases. Germline assignment: CDR1 SGHVS and CDR2 FNYEAQ. Trimming cost V 5 bases and J 4 bases; bases outside gene matches: 5. The CDR3 totals 16 residues. This chain's CDR3 is CASSVGLAGNYNEQFF. The CDR3 nucleotides are TGTGCCAGCAGCGTGGGACTAGCGGGAAATTACAATGAGCAGTTCTTC.

This chain links TRBV6-5 with TRBJ2-7; 9 bases line up with TRBD2. V was clipped by 4 bases and J by 4 bases; unmatched bases: 8. The CDR3 has 15 residues. Germline values: CDR1 MNHEY, CDR2 SVGAGI. The CDR3 DNA reads as TGTGCCAGCAGTTCAGATATAGCGGGAGTGTACGAGCAGTACTTC. Its protein is CASSSDIAGVYEQYF.

The V call is TRBV12-5, the J call TRBJ2-1; 16 bases agree with TRBD2. This CDR3 contains 16 residues. Germline lookup yields CDR1 LGHNT and CDR2 FRNRAP. V dropped 6 bases and J dropped 4; count of bases not matched to a gene: 3. CDR3 DNA sequence: TGTGCTAGTGGGACGGGACTAGCGGGAGGGTACAATGAGCAGTTCTTC. Translation: CASGTGLAGGYNEQFF. The full variable domain, rest sourced from reference TRBV12-5 and TRBJ2-1, is DARVTQTPRHKVTEMGQEVTMRCQPILGHNTVFWYRQTMMQGLELLAYFRNRAPLDDSGMPKDRFSAEMPDATLATLKIQPSEPRDSAVYFCASGTGLAGGYNEQFFGPGTRLTVL.